This paragraph covers one T cell receptor (beta chain) sequence. Germline assignment: CDR1 SGHRS and CDR2 YFSETQ. V gave up 5 bases and J gave up 1 base, with 15 bases separating them. This CDR3 contains 15 residues. These data originate in a study of CD8 T cells in Susac syndrome. Reverse transcription of roughly 0.5 to 1 ug RNA was carried out with random hexamers. TCRdb processed the immunoSEQ multiplex PCR reads anew with MiXCR; each CDR3 protein has one entry. This table has roughly 140,000 distinct CDR3 sequences, 90% to 95% appearing once. The specimen sequenced was CD8+ T cells from PBMCs. The receptor's source is a human donor with multiple sclerosis. This chain uses TRBV5-1 with TRBJ1-1; D is possibly TRBD1 (6 bases). The CDR3 here is CASSKPTGKNTEAFF. In DNA form, the CDR3 reads TGCGCCAGCAGTAAACCCACAGGGAAGAACACTGAAGCTTTCTTT.